The 22 T cell receptor beta chains listed next were all sequenced from one sample in a study of T-cell memory formation after mild COVID-19. TCRdb re-called the 5' RACE reads through MiXCR, storing one row per CDR3 protein. The sample has more than 250,000 distinct CDR3 sequences, under 20% seen once. The sample taken for sequencing was PBMCs or a T cell subset sorted from them (not recorded which). The receptor set was obtained from a man between 18 and 29 years old who had mild COVID-19 (a few samples of this study predate the infection). Cell type and time point are not known.

V gene TRBV5-1 combines with J gene TRBJ1-1; possible D gene TRBD1, 6 bases. V gave up 6 bases and J gave up 5 bases, with 17 bases separating them. Germline V gives CDR1 SGHRS, CDR2 YFSETQ. The CDR3 consists of 14 residues. The CDR3 spells CASKKPGVGTEAFF. In nucleotides, the CDR3 is TGCGCCAGCAAAAAGCCAGGGGTGGGAACTGAAGCTTTCTTT.

This clonotype was counted a few times. V usage is TRBV6-2 or TRBV6-3 and J usage is TRBJ2-1; tentatively, D is TRBD1 or TRBD2 (5 bases each). This CDR3 has 16 residues. The germline V gene encodes CDR1 MNHEY and CDR2 SVGEGT. V shed 2 bases and J shed 4 bases, with 15 bases lying between them. CDR3 nucleotides: TGTGCCAGCAGTTACGGATGGGACCAACCTTACAATGAGCAGTTCTTC. Protein sequence: CASSYGWDQPYNEQFF.

The V gene is TRBV6-5, the J gene TRBJ2-2; 9 positions agree with TRBD1. The CDR3 has 15 amino acids. The V and J ends lost 6 bases and 4 bases, in that order; junction bases with no gene match: 6. The germline V gene encodes CDR1 MNHEY and CDR2 SVGAGI. The CDR3 loop reads CASRKTGGATGELFF. The CDR3, as DNA: TGTGCCAGCAGAAAGACAGGGGGGGCCACCGGGGAGCTGTTTTTT.

Only a few counts were recorded for this clonotype. The rearrangement links TRBV15 to TRBJ1-2; no clear D. Germline V lookup: CDR1 LNHNV, CDR2 YYDKDF (reference sequence). V lost 1 base and J 2 bases, leaving 11 bases between the germline ends. This CDR3 contains 15 residues. CDR3 DNA sequence: TGTGCCACCAGCAGAGCGGGTTTGAAGAACTATGGCTACACCTTC. Translated, it gives CATSRAGLKNYGYTF. Full variable domain (outside the CDR3, taken from reference TRBV15 and TRBJ1-2): DAMVIQNPRYQVTQFGKPVTLSCSQTLNHNVMYWYQQKSSQAPKLLFHYYDKDFNNEADTPDNFQSRRPNTSFCFLDIRSPGLGDTAMYLCATSRAGLKNYGYTFGSGTRLTVV.

The chain uses TRBV2 and TRBJ1-4; D unresolved. This CDR3 is 17 amino acids long. The germline gives CDR1 SNHLY, CDR2 FYNNEI. V lost 4 bases to trimming and J lost 8 bases, with 23 bases between them. CDR3 nucleotide sequence: TGTGCCAGCAGTGCCACCGGACCCCATCGAGGAGAAGAAAAACTGTTTTTT. Amino acid sequence: CASSATGPHRGEEKLFF.

V usage is TRBV5-6 and J usage is TRBJ2-3, with D possibly called TRBD1 or TRBD2 (6 bases each). This CDR3 is built from 15 residues. CDR1 is SGHDT and CDR2 is YYEEEE in the germline V gene. Trimming removed 1 base at V and 4 bases at J, with 13 bases between. The CDR3: CASSLSGRGPDTQYF. DNA of the CDR3: TGTGCCAGCAGCTTGAGCGGACGGGGGCCAGATACGCAGTATTTT.

At least ten counts were recorded for this clonotype. The chain combines TRBV7-2 with TRBJ2-5; 7 nucleotides match TRBD1. Unmatched junction bases numbered 14, after V lost 4 bases and J lost 9 bases. The CDR3 runs 15 residues. Per germline, CDR1 SGHTA and CDR2 FQGNSA. DNA of the CDR3: TGTGCCAGCAGCTCGGCGTTTGGGGCCCAGGGGGCCCAGTACTTC. It specifies CASSSAFGAQGAQYF.

This clonotype was seen a few times. The CDR3 DNA reads as TGTGCCAGCAGTTACTCAAGGGGGGAGCAGTTCTTC. Translation: CASSYSRGEQFF. The chain recombines TRBV6-2 or TRBV6-3 with TRBJ2-1; D may be TRBD1 (6 bases). The CDR3 spans 12 residues. The V gene lost 0 bases and the J gene lost 10 bases, with 7 bases spanning the gap. Germline CDR1 is MNHEY and CDR2 is SVGEGT.

In this sample, this clonotype turned up a few times. The chain carries TRBV5-1 and TRBJ2-1; weak D call: TRBD2 (6 bases). V shed 5 bases and J shed 5 bases, with 11 bases lying between them. Germline V lookup: CDR1 SGHRS, CDR2 YFSETQ. The CDR3 has 13 amino acids. The CDR3 loop reads CASRDSGNNEQFF. The CDR3 bases are TGCGCCAGCAGAGATAGCGGTAACAATGAGCAGTTCTTC.

This clonotype appeared a few times. The chain couples TRBV20-1 to TRBJ1-1; D is ambiguous. CDR3 length: 13 residues. The V end lost 0 bases, the J end lost 4 bases, and 9 bases lay between the germline ends. CDR1 and CDR2 from the germline V gene are DFQATT and SNEGSKA (reference sequence). CDR3 amino acids: CSARETGGTEAFF. The CDR3 DNA follows: TGCAGTGCTAGAGAAACGGGAGGCACTGAAGCTTTCTTT.

This clonotype was detected only a few times. This chain's CDR3 is CSAYGDSHNEQFF. The CDR3 nucleotides read TGCAGTGCGTATGGAGACTCGCACAATGAGCAGTTCTTC. The chain couples TRBV20-1 to TRBJ2-1; no firm D call. The germline gives CDR1 DFQATT, CDR2 SNEGSKA (reference sequence). V was cut by 6 bases and J by 5 bases, with 14 bases left in between. The CDR3 is made up of 13 amino acids.

This chain joins TRBV7-2 and TRBJ1-2; unclear D gene. V was trimmed by 5 bases and J by 5 bases, leaving 15 bases between them. This CDR3 region has 14 residues. Germline V gives CDR1 SGHTA, CDR2 FQGNSA. In DNA form, the CDR3 reads TGTGCCAGCAGCCCCAGCTGGGGAGGATATGGCTACACCTTC. Its protein is CASSPSWGGYGYTF.

The chain has TRBV7-2 and TRBJ2-3; the D is unclear. CDR3 length equals 13 residues. V lost 5 bases, J lost 1 base, and 7 bases lay in between. Germline V gene data show CDR1 as SGHTA and CDR2 as FQGNSA. The CDR3 loop is CASSAAGTDTQYF. CDR3 nucleotide sequence: TGTGCCAGCAGCGCGGCGGGCACAGATACGCAGTATTTT.

This clonotype was observed many times. This chain links TRBV4-1 with TRBJ2-4; 8 bases are a match to TRBD2. V lost 4 bases to trimming and J lost 7 bases; unmatched junction nucleotides: 6. From germline, CDR1 is MGHRA and CDR2 YSYEKL. The CDR3 consists of 14 residues. The CDR3, as DNA: TGCGCCAGCAGCCGGGGACTAGTGGGGAACATTCAGTACTTC. This codes for CASSRGLVGNIQYF.

This clonotype occurred a few times. The J gene is TRBJ2-2, the V gene TRBV18; D unresolved. CDR1 is KGHSH, CDR2 LQKENI, per germline. The V end was cut by 5 bases, the J end by 3 bases, with 7 bases between. CDR3 length: 13 amino acids. The CDR3 reads CASSGKDTGELFF. The CDR3 DNA reads TGTGCCAGCTCAGGCAAAGACACCGGGGAGCTGTTTTTT.

This clonotype showed up just a few times. The rearrangement joins TRBV5-1 to TRBJ1-1, with 9 bases matching TRBD1. J gave up 6 bases and V 4 bases, and 10 bases lay outside the gene matches. Germline CDR1 and CDR2: SGHRS and YFSETQ. The CDR3 has 15 amino acids. The CDR3 sequence is CASSLETGGSAEAFF. DNA for the CDR3: TGCGCCAGCAGCCTAGAGACAGGGGGTTCGGCTGAAGCTTTCTTT.

This clonotype has a count of ten or more. The chain joins TRBV5-1 to TRBJ2-1, with 11 bases identical to TRBD1. The CDR3 consists of 15 residues. The V gene's germline CDR1 is SGHRS and CDR2 YFSETQ. V shed 4 bases, J shed 2 bases, and the junction held 2 bases outside the gene matches. The CDR3 DNA follows: TGCGCCAGCAGCGGGACAGGGGGGACCTACAATGAGCAGTTCTTC. Protein: CASSGTGGTYNEQFF.

The rearrangement joins TRBV4-1 to TRBJ2-7, with TRBD2 as a possible D gene (7 bases). Between the trimmed V and J ends, which lost 3 bases and 0 bases, there was a span of 21 bases. CDR3 length: 18 residues. Germline V CDR1 and CDR2: MGHRA, YSYEKL. CDR3 sequence (DNA): TGCGCCAGCAGCCACCTCCTCGGGGGGCGGGGGATCTCCTACGAGCAGTACTTC. Translated, it gives CASSHLLGGRGISYEQYF.

This chain uses TRBV12-3 or TRBV12-4 with TRBJ2-2, with 8 bases matching TRBD2. Trimming removed 3 bases from V and 7 bases from J; junction bases left unmatched: 4. The CDR3 length is 14 residues. The CDR3 spells CASSLGAGGGELFF. Written as DNA, the CDR3 is TGTGCCAGCAGTTTGGGGGCGGGAGGCGGGGAGCTGTTTTTT.

This clonotype was seen a handful of times. V and J are TRBV29-1 and TRBJ2-6; perhaps TRBD2 as D (7 bases). Germline CDR1 SQVTM, CDR2 ANQGSEA. The CDR3 is 13 residues long. V was pared by 6 bases and J by 2 bases, with 8 bases between. CDR3 sequence (DNA): TGCAGCGTAGGGGGGGCTGGGGCCAACGTCCTGACTTTC. Amino acids: CSVGGAGANVLTF.

This clonotype occurred a few times. The J gene is TRBJ2-1, the V gene TRBV6-2 or TRBV6-3; 8 positions agree with TRBD2. With V trimmed by 6 bases and J by 2 bases, 6 bases remained unmatched. Germline CDR1 and CDR2: MNHEY and SVGEGT. This CDR3 region has 15 residues. CDR3: CASSYSGETYNEQFF. The DNA for the CDR3 is TGTGCCAGCAGCTATAGCGGGGAGACCTACAATGAGCAGTTCTTC.

This rearrangement joins TRBV6-5 to TRBJ2-7; D may be TRBD1 (6 bases). Trimming took off 6 bases at V and 5 bases at J, with 14 bases between the two ends. The CDR3 has 13 amino acids. Germline CDR1 MNHEY, CDR2 SVGAGI. The CDR3 reads CASSPARGHEQYV. CDR3 DNA sequence: TGTGCCAGCAGCCCCGCCAGGGGCCACGAGCAGTACGTC.